These 24 T cell receptor beta chains were sequenced from one sample in a study of T-cell reconstitution after alpha-beta-depleted transplantation in children (dated by TCRdb to 2016 to 2017). What the work shows at the level of the full study, not this receptor alone: The frequencies of hyperexpanded clones fell over the following months, and after one year, T-cell counts and TCRbeta diversity were mostly attributed to newly produced T cells.

Their antigens remain unidentified. In light of the paper, this sample's treatment or condition label describes: allogeneic hematopoietic cell transplantation with graft depleted of TCRalphabeta T cells and CD19 B cells. Libraries were made using PCR. The sequencer listed for this sample is Illumina HiSeq 2500. TCR libraries were prepared with molecular barcoding, using unique molecular identifiers to normalize TCRbeta repertoire quantification. TCRdb reprocessed the public reads (quality trimming at Q25 with fastp, clone calling with MiXCR) and kept in-frame beta chains. For every CDR3 protein sequence, its rows merge into one entry that carries the most common genes and DNA. The sample table records around 300,000 distinct CDR3 sequences; just over 7.5% of these occur just once. The ten largest clonotypes hold about 9.1% of the sample. Source: peripheral blood, taken 360 days after TCRalphabeta/CD19-depleted stem cell transplant. These receptors all come from a female patient aged 2-9 years who had a stem cell transplant for Fanconi anemia, so the T cells may come from the graft donor.

At least ten counts were recorded for this clonotype. The V gene is TRBV15, the J gene TRBJ2-3; D not resolved. The CDR3 length is 13 residues. Trimming removed 2 bases from V and 4 bases from J, with 7 bases in between. Germline CDR1 reads LNHNV; CDR2 reads YYDKDF (reference sequence). The CDR3 sequence is CATSRYRPDTQYF. The CDR3 nucleotides are TGTGCCACCAGCAGATACCGCCCAGATACGCAGTATTTT. Looking up the rest from reference TRBV15 and TRBJ2-3 gives the full variable domain: DAMVIQNPRYQVTQFGKPVTLSCSQTLNHNVMYWYQQKSSQAPKLLFHYYDKDFNNEADTPDNFQSRRPNTSFCFLDIRSPGLGDTAMYLCATSRYRPDTQYFGPGTRLTVL.

In this sample, this clonotype turned up many times. DNA of the CDR3: TGTGCCAGCAGTACTCATAGGAGAATCAGCGGGGAGCTGTTTTTT. Translation gives CASSTHRRISGELFF. V usage is TRBV6-5 and J usage is TRBJ2-2; D unclear. Trimming took off 5 bases at V and 7 bases at J, with 17 bases between the two ends. CDR1 and CDR2 from the germline V gene are MNHEY and SVGAGI. The CDR3 loop spans 15 amino acids.

This clonotype was recorded at least ten times. This chain joins TRBV11-3 and TRBJ2-1; D uncertain. The CDR3 runs 13 residues. Trimming removed 4 bases from V and 8 bases from J, with 12 bases in between. Germline V lookup: CDR1 SGHNT, CDR2 YENEEA. The CDR3 bases are TGTGCCAGCAGCTCCGTCTGGGGTTATGAGCAGTTCTTC. This sequence encodes CASSSVWGYEQFF.

This clonotype was recorded many times. The chain joins TRBV4-1 to TRBJ2-1; D unclear. Germline-derived CDR1 and CDR2 are MGHRA and YSYEKL. V was trimmed by 2 bases and J by 4 bases, leaving 6 bases between them. The CDR3 covers 13 residues. This chain's CDR3 is CASSQIVYNEQFF. CDR3 nucleotides: TGCGCCAGCAGCCAAATCGTATACAATGAGCAGTTCTTC.

The rearrangement uses TRBV25-1 and TRBJ2-5; TRBD2 matches at 8 bases. The CDR3 contains 17 residues. Germline values: CDR1 MGHDK, CDR2 SYGVNS. Unmatched junction bases numbered 15, after V lost 5 bases and J lost 4 bases. This chain's CDR3 is CASSLSRAGGRGETQYF. CDR3 coding DNA: TGTGCCAGCAGTTTAAGCCGTGCGGGGGGTAGGGGAGAGACCCAGTACTTC.

This clonotype was detected many times. J is TRBJ2-2 and V is TRBV29-1; 11 nucleotides match TRBD1. Germline V gene data show CDR1 as SQVTM and CDR2 as ANQGSEA. The CDR3 contains 16 residues. Trimming at V came to 4 bases and at J to 7 bases, leaving 11 bases not matched to a gene. CDR3 sequence (DNA): TGCAGCGTTGTTGGACAGGGGGCGATTCCCAACGGGGAGCTGTTTTTT. Translation: CSVVGQGAIPNGELFF.

This clonotype showed up many times. The rearrangement links TRBV20-1 to TRBJ2-2; tentatively, D is TRBD2 (7 bases). The CDR3 is made up of 16 amino acids. Trimming cost V 1 base and J 3 bases, with 15 bases left between them. The germline gives CDR1 DFQATT, CDR2 SNEGSKA (reference sequence). CDR3 DNA sequence: TGCAGTGCTAGAGGGGGGGGGCCTGGGGACACCGGGGAGCTGTTTTTT. Protein sequence: CSARGGGPGDTGELFF.

This clonotype was seen only a few times. The rearrangement links TRBV20-1 to TRBJ2-3; D might be TRBD1 (5 bases). CDR1 DFQATT and CDR2 SNEGSKA come from the germline V gene (reference sequence). V was pared by 3 bases and J by 3 bases, with 13 bases between. The CDR3 runs to 14 residues. The CDR3: CSASRSGRTDTQYF. CDR3 sequence (DNA): TGCAGTGCTAGTCGGTCAGGGCGGACAGATACGCAGTATTTT.

In its sample, this clonotype was seen many times. This sequence joins TRBV12-3 or TRBV12-4 and TRBJ2-1; 7 bases map to TRBD1. The CDR3 runs to 17 residues. V trimming: 3 bases; J trimming: 0 bases; junction bases outside the gene matches: 8. The CDR3 loop is CASSFSRWDSSYNEQFF. CDR3 sequence (DNA): TGTGCCAGCAGTTTCTCTCGTTGGGACAGCTCCTACAATGAGCAGTTCTTC.

There are a few counts of this clonotype. The chain recombines TRBV6-1 with TRBJ2-6; 11 bases match TRBD1. Germline lookup yields CDR1 MNHNS and CDR2 SASEGT. The CDR3 is 18 residues long. J gave up 1 base and V 5 bases, and 7 bases lay outside the gene matches. This chain's CDR3 is CASSPYRDRGSGANVLTF. The CDR3 DNA sequence: TGTGCCAGCAGTCCCTACCGGGACAGGGGGTCTGGGGCCAACGTCCTGACTTTC.

This clonotype was recorded only once. The rearrangement uses TRBV27 and TRBJ1-1, with TRBD1 identical over 7 bases. The germline CDR1 and CDR2 sequences are MNHEY and SMNVEV (reference sequence). V lost 5 bases, J lost 0 bases, and 6 bases stayed unmatched. This CDR3 region has 15 residues. In DNA, the CDR3 is TGTGCCAGCAGTCCCACAGGGGTGATGAACACTGAAGCTTTCTTT. It encodes CASSPTGVMNTEAFF.

This clonotype has just a few counts. The chain uses TRBV30 and TRBJ2-6; no reliable D call. This CDR3 region has 13 residues. Deletions cut 1 base from V and 2 bases from J, with 3 bases between. Germline V lookup: CDR1 GTSNPN, CDR2 SVGIG (reference sequence). CDR3 residues: CAWSGPGANVLTF. CDR3 coding DNA: TGTGCCTGGAGTGGACCTGGGGCCAACGTCCTGACTTTC.

This chain connects TRBV7-9 to TRBJ2-5; 8 bases align to TRBD1. The CDR3 contains 17 residues. Germline V gene data show CDR1 as SEHNR and CDR2 as FQNEAQ (reference sequence). With 2 bases clipped from V and 5 bases from J, the junction kept 13 bases outside the gene matches. CDR3 bases: TGTGCCAGCAGCTTACTCAAAGGGACAGGTGAATTTGAGACCCAGTACTTC. Amino acids: CASSLLKGTGEFETQYF. The full variable domain, completed using reference TRBV7-9 and TRBJ2-5, is DTGVSQNPRHKITKRGQNVTFRCDPISEHNRLYWYRQTLGQGPEFLTYFQNEAQLEKSRLLSDRFSAERPKGSFSTLEIQRTEQGDSAMYLCASSLLKGTGEFETQYFGPGTRLLVL.

The table lists this clonotype with many counts. The genes are TRBV5-1 and TRBJ2-1, with TRBD2 matching over 8 bases. Trimming cost V 1 base and J 5 bases; bases outside gene matches: 8. The CDR3 covers 16 residues. Germline V gives CDR1 SGHRS, CDR2 YFSETQ. The CDR3 DNA reads as TGCGCCAGCAGCTTGCAGGGCGGGGGGTACCACAATGAGCAGTTCTTC. Its protein is CASSLQGGGYHNEQFF.

This clonotype has at least ten counts. The chain joins TRBV7-6 to TRBJ1-1; D remains ambiguous. CDR1 and CDR2 (germline): SGHVS, FNYEAQ. CDR3 length equals 14 residues. V was shortened by 2 bases and J by 5 bases, with 12 bases between the two germline ends. This CDR3 reads CASSLYEGRTEAFF. The CDR3, as DNA: TGTGCCAGCAGCTTATATGAAGGGAGGACTGAAGCTTTCTTT.

This clonotype was observed at least ten times. The gene calls are TRBV19 and TRBJ1-5, with 8 positions matching TRBD1. The CDR3 loop spans 13 amino acids. The germline V gene encodes CDR1 LNHDA and CDR2 SQIVND (reference sequence). With 5 bases clipped from V and 7 bases from J, the junction kept 4 bases outside the gene matches. CDR3 coding DNA: TGTGCCAGTAGTCAGGGGGCAGGGCAGCCCCAGCATTTT. Translation: CASSQGAGQPQHF. Full variable domain (remainder filled in from reference TRBV19 and TRBJ1-5): DGGITQSPKYLFRKEGQNVTLSCEQNLNHDAMYWYRQDPGQGLRLIYYSQIVNDFQKGDIAEGYSVSREKKESFPLTVTSAQKNPTAFYLCASSQGAGQPQHFGDGTRLSIL.

This clonotype has a count of ten or more. The chain carries TRBV11-2 and TRBJ2-1; D is possibly TRBD2 (5 bases). Germline V gene sequence: CDR1 SGHAT, CDR2 FQNNGV. CDR3 length: 13 amino acids. Trimming removed 5 bases at V and 12 bases at J, with 17 bases between. The CDR3: CASSPRTAGGQFF. CDR3 nucleotide sequence: TGTGCCAGCAGCCCCAGGACGGCGGGTGGGCAGTTCTTC.

This clonotype appeared many times. The V and J genes are TRBV7-2 and TRBJ1-1; D not certain. Germline V lookup: CDR1 SGHTA, CDR2 FQGNSA. The CDR3 length is 12 residues. V was cut by 4 bases and J by 2 bases, with 5 bases left in between. CDR3 nucleotide sequence: TGTGCCAGCAGCTCTCAAAACACTGAAGCTTTCTTT. Translating gives CASSSQNTEAFF.

This clonotype occurred many times. V and J are TRBV5-5 and TRBJ1-1, with D unclear. CDR3 length: 12 residues. Germline values: CDR1 SGHKS, CDR2 YYEKEE (reference sequence). Trimming left V 4 bases short and J 7 bases short, with 11 bases between. DNA for the CDR3: TGTGCCAGCAGCCCCTCCGAGTTTGAAGCTTTCTTT. Its translation is CASSPSEFEAFF. The variable domain in full, with the rest retrieved from reference TRBV5-5 and TRBJ1-1, is DAGVTQSPTHLIKTRGQQVTLRCSPISGHKSVSWYQQVLGQGPQFIFQYYEKEERGRGNFPDRFSARQFPNYSSELNVNALLLGDSALYLCASSPSEFEAFFGQGTRLTVV.

This clonotype has at least ten counts. The gene calls are TRBV9 and TRBJ2-3, with D perhaps TRBD1 or TRBD2 (7 bases each). The CDR3 loop spans 15 amino acids. The V end lost 0 bases, the J end lost 6 bases, and 14 bases lay between the germline ends. The V gene's germline CDR1 is SGDLS and CDR2 YYNGEE. The CDR3 here is CASSVDRGGRDTQYF. The CDR3 nucleotides read TGTGCCAGCAGCGTAGACAGGGGAGGGAGGGATACGCAGTATTTT.

This clonotype has a handful of counts. The chain uses TRBV5-4 and TRBJ2-4; tentative D call: TRBD2 (5 bases). This CDR3 region has 15 residues. With 3 bases removed from V and 3 bases from J, the gap between germline ends came to 13 bases. Germline V gene sequence: CDR1 SGHNT, CDR2 YYREEE (reference sequence). The CDR3: CASSSTSGLKNIQYF. In DNA form, the CDR3 reads TGTGCCAGCAGCTCCACTTCCGGACTCAAAAACATTCAGTACTTC.

This clonotype was detected a few times. The chain uses TRBV7-2 and TRBJ2-4; the D gene is possibly TRBD1 (5 bases). Germline V gene data show CDR1 as SGHTA and CDR2 as FQGNSA. The CDR3 consists of 18 residues. Trimming shortened V by 2 bases and J by 7 bases, and 24 bases separated the two germline ends. CDR3 protein: CASSLRGAAATTSNIQYF. Here the CDR3 DNA reads TGTGCCAGCAGCTTAAGGGGCGCCGCAGCCACAACATCGAACATTCAGTACTTC. Drawing the rest from reference TRBV7-2 and TRBJ2-4, the complete variable domain is GAGVSQSPSNKVTEKGKDVELRCDPISGHTALYWYRQSLGQGLEFLIYFQGNSAPDKSGLPSDRFSAERTGGSVSTLTIQRTQQEDSAVYLCASSLRGAAATTSNIQYFGAGTRLSVL.

The CDR3, as DNA: TGTGCCAGCAGTTACTCAGGCCCTCTGAGCTCCTACAATGAGCAGTTCTTC. It specifies CASSYSGPLSSYNEQFF. The chain carries TRBV6-2 or TRBV6-3 and TRBJ2-1; D is unclear. This CDR3 has 17 residues. From germline, CDR1 is MNHEY and CDR2 SVGEGT. Trimming stripped 0 bases from V and 0 bases from J, with 12 bases between.

This clonotype was detected many times. The CDR3 nucleotides are TGCGCCAGCAGCTTGTACAGGGAGAACACTGAAGCTTTCTTT. Translated, it gives CASSLYRENTEAFF. The chain is built from TRBV5-1 and TRBJ1-1; D possibly corresponds to TRBD1 (6 bases). Germline V gives CDR1 SGHRS, CDR2 YFSETQ. The CDR3 covers 14 residues. The V end lost 1 base, the J end lost 1 base, and 8 bases lay between the germline ends.